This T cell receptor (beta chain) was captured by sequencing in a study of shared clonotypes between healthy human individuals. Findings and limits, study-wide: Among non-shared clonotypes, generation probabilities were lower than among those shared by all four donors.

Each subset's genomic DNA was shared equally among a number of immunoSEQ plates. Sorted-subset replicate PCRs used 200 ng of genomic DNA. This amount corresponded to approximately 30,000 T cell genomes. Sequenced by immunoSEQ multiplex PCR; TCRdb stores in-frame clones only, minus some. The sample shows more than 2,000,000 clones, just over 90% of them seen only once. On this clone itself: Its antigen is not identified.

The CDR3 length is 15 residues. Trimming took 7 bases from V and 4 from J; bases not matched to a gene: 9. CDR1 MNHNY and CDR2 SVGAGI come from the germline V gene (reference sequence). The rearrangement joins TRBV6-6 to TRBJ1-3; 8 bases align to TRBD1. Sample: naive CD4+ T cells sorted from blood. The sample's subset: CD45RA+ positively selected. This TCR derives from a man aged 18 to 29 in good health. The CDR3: CASTNGQGTGNTIYF. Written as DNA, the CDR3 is TGTGCCAGCACTAACGGACAGGGTACAGGAAACACCATATATTTT.